A selection of T cell receptor beta chains follows, all from one sample in a study of T cell responses to AZD1222 COVID-19 vaccine. The repertoire was sequenced with immunoSEQ multiplex PCR; TCRdb's copy has only in-frame clones and lacks some. The profile shows about 140,000 clones, roughly 90% of them singletons. Source: peripheral blood, taken on day 0 of AZD1222 vaccination. Receptor source: an adult in good health. Both conserved end residues are part of each CDR3. Fields, in order: J gene, V gene, CDR3 length, clone size, D gene, CDR3 protein, CDR3 DNA. D genes are given only for firm matches. Clone size is stated in some rows and not others, as once, few, many or a class when expanded.

J gene: TRBJ2-6
V gene: TRBV7-6
CDR3 length: 15
clone size: NA
D gene: NA
CDR3 protein: CASSFTGSGANVLTF
CDR3 DNA: TGTGCCAGCAGCTTTACAGGGTCTGGGGCCAACGTCCTGACTTTC

J gene: TRBJ1-1
V gene: TRBV27
CDR3 length: 15
clone size: NA
D gene: NA
CDR3 protein: CASSPSLGGDTEAFF
CDR3 DNA: TGTGCCAGCAGTCCGAGTTTGGGGGGCGACACTGAAGCTTTCTTT

J gene: TRBJ2-2
V gene: TRBV19
CDR3 length: 15
clone size: NA
D gene: NA
CDR3 protein: CASSIPGVDTGELFF
CDR3 DNA: TGTGCCAGTAGTATACCCGGCGTCGACACCGGGGAGCTGTTTTTT

J gene: TRBJ1-5
V gene: TRBV3-1/TRBV3-2
CDR3 length: 12
clone size: NA
D gene: NA
CDR3 protein: CASSQNDQPQHF
CDR3 DNA: TGTGCCAGCAGCCAAAACGATCAGCCCCAGCATTTT

J gene: TRBJ1-3
V gene: TRBV7-9
CDR3 length: 14
clone size: NA
D gene: TRBD1
CDR3 protein: CASGDRGHGNTIYF
CDR3 DNA: TGTGCCAGCGGGGACAGGGGGCACGGAAACACCATATATTTT

J gene: TRBJ2-3
V gene: TRBV28
CDR3 length: 16
clone size: NA
D gene: NA
CDR3 protein: CASSLGPTADTDTQYF
CDR3 DNA: TGTGCCAGCAGTCTCGGGCCGACCGCCGACACAGATACGCAGTATTTT

J gene: TRBJ1-1
V gene: TRBV7-3
CDR3 length: 14
clone size: NA
D gene: NA
CDR3 protein: CASSRQGQYEEAFF
CDR3 DNA: TGTGCCAGCAGCCGACAAGGGCAGTACGAGGAAGCTTTCTTT

J gene: TRBJ2-3
V gene: TRBV29-1
CDR3 length: 13
clone size: NA
D gene: NA
CDR3 protein: CSVQRESTDTQYF
CDR3 DNA: TGCAGCGTTCAGAGGGAGAGCACAGATACGCAGTATTTT

J gene: TRBJ1-2
V gene: TRBV3-1/TRBV3-2
CDR3 length: 17
clone size: NA
D gene: NA
CDR3 protein: CASSQEGGESPNYGYTF
CDR3 DNA: TGTGCCAGCAGCCAAGAAGGAGGTGAGAGTCCTAACTATGGCTACACCTTC

J gene: TRBJ1-5
V gene: TRBV30
CDR3 length: 15
clone size: NA
D gene: TRBD1
CDR3 protein: CAWSMGQGWSKPQHF
CDR3 DNA: TGTGCCTGGAGTATGGGACAGGGTTGGAGCAAGCCCCAGCATTTT

J gene: TRBJ1-5
V gene: TRBV27
CDR3 length: 15
clone size: few
D gene: NA
CDR3 protein: CASSLGSTGAQPQHF
CDR3 DNA: TGTGCCAGCAGTTTGGGCTCGACTGGGGCTCAGCCCCAGCATTTT

J gene: TRBJ2-7
V gene: TRBV19
CDR3 length: 15
clone size: NA
D gene: NA
CDR3 protein: CASSIKKRGRYEQYF
CDR3 DNA: TGTGCCAGTAGTATAAAGAAAAGAGGGAGGTACGAGCAGTACTTC

J gene: TRBJ2-2
V gene: TRBV15
CDR3 length: 14
clone size: once
D gene: NA
CDR3 protein: CATSRDIWSGELFF
CDR3 DNA: TGTGCCACCAGCCGGGACATTTGGTCCGGGGAGCTGTTTTTT

J gene: TRBJ2-7
V gene: TRBV5-1
CDR3 length: 12
clone size: NA
D gene: NA
CDR3 protein: CASSLMRNEQYF
CDR3 DNA: TGCGCCAGCAGCTTGATGAGGAACGAGCAGTACTTC

J gene: TRBJ2-5
V gene: TRBV6-5
CDR3 length: 13
clone size: NA
D gene: NA
CDR3 protein: CATAGFSDKTQYF
CDR3 DNA: TGTGCCACAGCTGGGTTTTCCGACAAGACCCAGTACTTC

J gene: TRBJ1-1
V gene: TRBV11-3
CDR3 length: 15
clone size: NA
D gene: TRBD1
CDR3 protein: CASSALGGLNTEAFF
CDR3 DNA: TGTGCCAGCAGCGCCCTAGGGGGCTTGAACACTGAAGCTTTCTTT

J gene: TRBJ2-7
V gene: TRBV6-5
CDR3 length: 14
clone size: NA
D gene: TRBD2
CDR3 protein: CASSYGGLAGEQYF
CDR3 DNA: TGTGCCAGCAGTTACGGAGGACTAGCGGGCGAGCAGTACTTC

J gene: TRBJ2-1
V gene: TRBV6-6
CDR3 length: 14
clone size: NA
D gene: NA
CDR3 protein: CASSLSVSYNEQFF
CDR3 DNA: TGTGCCAGCAGTTTGTCGGTCTCCTACAATGAGCAGTTCTTC

J gene: TRBJ1-1
V gene: TRBV5-4
CDR3 length: 14
clone size: NA
D gene: NA
CDR3 protein: CASSPEYGRAEAFF
CDR3 DNA: TGTGCCAGCAGCCCGGAATACGGACGGGCTGAAGCTTTCTTT

J gene: TRBJ1-2
V gene: TRBV6-5
CDR3 length: 14
clone size: NA
D gene: NA
CDR3 protein: CASSYSMQFYGYTF
CDR3 DNA: TGTGCCAGCAGTTACTCGATGCAGTTCTATGGCTACACCTTC

J gene: TRBJ1-4
V gene: TRBV5-1
CDR3 length: 14
clone size: NA
D gene: TRBD1
CDR3 protein: CASSTTGEPEKLFF
CDR3 DNA: TGCGCCAGCAGCACCACAGGGGAGCCTGAAAAACTGTTTTTT

J gene: TRBJ1-5
V gene: TRBV4-1
CDR3 length: 18
clone size: few
D gene: NA
CDR3 protein: CASSQVFGRTVPHQPQHF
CDR3 DNA: TGCGCCAGCAGCCAAGTTTTCGGCCGGACGGTACCCCATCAGCCCCAGCATTTT

J gene: TRBJ1-4
V gene: TRBV2
CDR3 length: 14
clone size: NA
D gene: NA
CDR3 protein: CASNNRVTNEKLFF
CDR3 DNA: TGTGCCAGCAACAACAGGGTCACTAATGAAAAACTGTTTTTT

J gene: TRBJ1-1
V gene: TRBV4-3
CDR3 length: 14
clone size: few
D gene: TRBD1
CDR3 protein: CASSQDPTGGQAFF
CDR3 DNA: TGCGCCAGCAGCCAAGATCCGACAGGGGGCCAAGCTTTCTTT

J gene: TRBJ1-6
V gene: TRBV2
CDR3 length: 14
clone size: NA
D gene: NA
CDR3 protein: CASSERQGNSPLHF
CDR3 DNA: TGTGCCAGCAGTGAACGGCAGGGGAATTCACCCCTCCACTTT

J gene: TRBJ2-3
V gene: TRBV7-6
CDR3 length: 16
clone size: NA
D gene: TRBD2
CDR3 protein: CASSLEGLGSTDTQYF
CDR3 DNA: TGTGCCAGCAGCTTAGAGGGACTAGGAAGCACAGATACGCAGTATTTT

J gene: TRBJ1-1
V gene: TRBV4-3
CDR3 length: 15
clone size: NA
D gene: NA
CDR3 protein: CASSLGGAEPGEAFF
CDR3 DNA: TGCGCCAGCAGCCTGGGGGGCGCGGAGCCCGGAGAAGCTTTCTTT

J gene: TRBJ1-2
V gene: TRBV6-5
CDR3 length: 13
clone size: NA
D gene: NA
CDR3 protein: CASSPDSNYGYTF
CDR3 DNA: TGTGCCAGCAGTCCGGACAGTAACTATGGCTACACCTTC

J gene: TRBJ2-7
V gene: TRBV28
CDR3 length: 12
clone size: once
D gene: NA
CDR3 protein: CASSFRAFEQYF
CDR3 DNA: TGTGCCAGCAGTTTCAGGGCATTCGAGCAGTACTTC

J gene: TRBJ2-1
V gene: TRBV15
CDR3 length: 17
clone size: NA
D gene: NA
CDR3 protein: CATSRERGYGAGGEQFF
CDR3 DNA: TGTGCCACCAGCAGAGAAAGAGGATACGGGGCAGGCGGTGAGCAGTTCTTC

J gene: TRBJ2-2
V gene: TRBV10-3
CDR3 length: 13
clone size: NA
D gene: NA
CDR3 protein: CAISVMDTGELFF
CDR3 DNA: TGTGCCATCAGTGTTATGGACACCGGGGAGCTGTTTTTT

J gene: TRBJ2-7
V gene: TRBV9
CDR3 length: 14
clone size: NA
D gene: NA
CDR3 protein: CASSVSIFSYEQYF
CDR3 DNA: TGTGCCAGCAGCGTATCCATTTTCTCCTACGAGCAGTACTTC

J gene: TRBJ2-1
V gene: TRBV27
CDR3 length: 13
clone size: NA
D gene: NA
CDR3 protein: CASSLMGVNEQFF
CDR3 DNA: TGTGCCAGCAGTTTAATGGGGGTCAATGAGCAGTTCTTC

J gene: TRBJ1-2
V gene: TRBV2
CDR3 length: 12
clone size: NA
D gene: NA
CDR3 protein: CASKQGDYGYTF
CDR3 DNA: TGTGCCAGCAAACAGGGAGACTATGGCTACACCTTC

J gene: TRBJ2-2
V gene: TRBV4-2
CDR3 length: 16
clone size: NA
D gene: NA
CDR3 protein: CASSRGQGTNTGELFF
CDR3 DNA: TGTGCCAGCAGCCGTGGTCAGGGGACGAACACCGGGGAGCTGTTTTTT

J gene: TRBJ2-5
V gene: TRBV28
CDR3 length: 15
clone size: NA
D gene: NA
CDR3 protein: CASRSYDRLSKTQYF
CDR3 DNA: TGTGCCAGCAGGTCGTATGACCGGTTAAGTAAGACCCAGTACTTC

J gene: TRBJ2-5
V gene: TRBV30
CDR3 length: 15
clone size: NA
D gene: NA
CDR3 protein: CAWMAGRTSGETQYF
CDR3 DNA: TGTGCCTGGATGGCCGGGAGAACATCGGGGGAGACCCAGTACTTC

J gene: TRBJ2-7
V gene: TRBV18
CDR3 length: 14
clone size: once
D gene: TRBD1
CDR3 protein: CASSPGQGVYEQYF
CDR3 DNA: TGTGCCAGCTCACCGGGACAGGGGGTGTACGAGCAGTACTTC

J gene: TRBJ1-6
V gene: TRBV11-3
CDR3 length: 14
clone size: few
D gene: NA
CDR3 protein: CASSSRVYDSPLHF
CDR3 DNA: TGTGCCAGCAGCTCCAGGGTATACGATTCACCCCTCCACTTT

J gene: TRBJ1-3
V gene: TRBV18
CDR3 length: 16
clone size: NA
D gene: NA
CDR3 protein: CASSPQFTLTGNTIYF
CDR3 DNA: TGTGCCAGCTCACCACAGTTCACCCTTACTGGAAACACCATATATTTT

J gene: TRBJ1-3
V gene: TRBV5-1
CDR3 length: 17
clone size: NA
D gene: NA
CDR3 protein: CASSLVPATISGNTIYF
CDR3 DNA: TGCGCCAGCAGCTTGGTACCCGCCACTATCTCTGGAAACACCATATATTTT

J gene: TRBJ2-7
V gene: TRBV12-3/TRBV12-4
CDR3 length: 13
clone size: NA
D gene: NA
CDR3 protein: CASSLRVTYEQYF
CDR3 DNA: TGTGCCAGCAGTTTGAGGGTAACCTACGAGCAGTACTTC

J gene: TRBJ2-3
V gene: TRBV11-2
CDR3 length: 15
clone size: few
D gene: TRBD2
CDR3 protein: CASRPSGASTDTQYF
CDR3 DNA: TGTGCCAGCAGACCTAGCGGGGCTAGCACAGATACGCAGTATTTT

J gene: TRBJ2-7
V gene: TRBV19
CDR3 length: 14
clone size: NA
D gene: NA
CDR3 protein: CASSLRDGHYEQYF
CDR3 DNA: TGTGCCAGTAGCCTCCGGGACGGACACTACGAGCAGTACTTC

J gene: TRBJ1-2
V gene: TRBV12-5
CDR3 length: 13
clone size: NA
D gene: TRBD1
CDR3 protein: CASGQGPWFGYTF
CDR3 DNA: TGTGCTAGTGGACAGGGGCCATGGTTCGGCTACACCTTC

J gene: TRBJ2-3
V gene: TRBV6-1
CDR3 length: 15
clone size: NA
D gene: TRBD2
CDR3 protein: CASRSASGRVGTQYF
CDR3 DNA: TGTGCCAGCAGGTCGGCTAGCGGGAGAGTCGGTACGCAGTATTTT

J gene: TRBJ1-5
V gene: TRBV3-1/TRBV3-2
CDR3 length: 14
clone size: few
D gene: NA
CDR3 protein: CASSQMQGHQPQHF
CDR3 DNA: TGTGCCAGCAGCCAAATGCAGGGCCATCAGCCCCAGCATTTT

J gene: TRBJ1-3
V gene: TRBV5-5
CDR3 length: 13
clone size: NA
D gene: NA
CDR3 protein: CASSSSGSVTIYF
CDR3 DNA: TGTGCCAGCAGCTCCTCTGGGTCGGTCACCATATATTTT

J gene: TRBJ2-2
V gene: TRBV6-1
CDR3 length: 19
clone size: NA
D gene: TRBD2
CDR3 protein: CASSALPGSGGAGTGELFF
CDR3 DNA: TGTGCCAGCAGTGCCCTTCCGGGGAGCGGGGGGGCCGGGACCGGGGAGCTGTTTTTT

J gene: TRBJ1-4
V gene: TRBV5-1
CDR3 length: 16
clone size: NA
D gene: NA
CDR3 protein: CASSLVDTATNEKLFF
CDR3 DNA: TGCGCCAGCAGCTTGGTTGACACCGCAACTAATGAAAAACTGTTTTTT

J gene: TRBJ1-3
V gene: TRBV2
CDR3 length: 14
clone size: NA
D gene: NA
CDR3 protein: CASIEGSTGNTIYF
CDR3 DNA: TGTGCCAGCATAGAAGGCTCTACTGGAAACACCATATATTTT

J gene: TRBJ2-5
V gene: TRBV5-8
CDR3 length: 15
clone size: once
D gene: TRBD2
CDR3 protein: CASSLVLAGVETQYF
CDR3 DNA: TGTGCCAGCAGCTTGGTTCTAGCGGGGGTAGAGACCCAGTACTTC

J gene: TRBJ1-5
V gene: TRBV30
CDR3 length: 13
clone size: NA
D gene: NA
CDR3 protein: CAWSRKQGGPQHF
CDR3 DNA: TGTGCCTGGAGTCGCAAACAGGGAGGGCCCCAGCATTTT

J gene: TRBJ2-1
V gene: TRBV7-9
CDR3 length: 15
clone size: NA
D gene: NA
CDR3 protein: CASSPESGYYNEQFF
CDR3 DNA: TGTGCCAGCAGCCCTGAGAGCGGTTACTACAATGAGCAGTTCTTC

J gene: TRBJ1-2
V gene: TRBV28
CDR3 length: 12
clone size: NA
D gene: NA
CDR3 protein: CASSLRSYGYTF
CDR3 DNA: TGTGCCAGCAGTTTACGGTCCTATGGCTACACCTTC

J gene: TRBJ1-2
V gene: TRBV7-2
CDR3 length: 11
clone size: NA
D gene: NA
CDR3 protein: CASSSRGGYTF
CDR3 DNA: TGTGCCAGCAGCTCGAGAGGTGGCTACACCTTC

J gene: TRBJ1-5
V gene: TRBV6-5
CDR3 length: 15
clone size: NA
D gene: NA
CDR3 protein: CASTRDFFSNQPQHF
CDR3 DNA: TGTGCCAGCACCCGGGACTTTTTTAGCAATCAGCCCCAGCATTTT

J gene: TRBJ2-7
V gene: TRBV11-1
CDR3 length: 14
clone size: NA
D gene: NA
CDR3 protein: CASSLETEPYEQYF
CDR3 DNA: TGTGCCAGCAGCTTAGAAACAGAACCCTACGAGCAGTACTTC

J gene: TRBJ1-4
V gene: TRBV5-6
CDR3 length: 14
clone size: NA
D gene: TRBD1
CDR3 protein: CASSFRDRREKLFF
CDR3 DNA: TGTGCCAGCAGCTTCCGGGACAGGCGAGAAAAACTGTTTTTT